Here is one TCR beta chain with its context. This clonotype was counted many times. Its antigen is still unknown. Base quality data are lacking; no much larger clone is found one base away. To synthesize cDNA, template-switch 5'RACE was performed with a primer carrying a 10-nucleotide random unique molecular identifier so that each TCR transcript was tagged. Each sequencing run produced over 180 million TCR-beta sequences covering 15-18 subjects. The RNeasy kit was used for extraction of total RNA. Using the KAPA Real-time Library Amplification kit, TCR-beta VDJ regions were amplified with primers for the TCR constant region and the 5'RACE anchor. A first PCR added sample indexes and Illumina adaptors, and a second PCR then raised library yield. The roughly 650 bp TCR product was size-selected on a 2% E-gel SizeSelection system after Ampure bead purification. Library quality was checked on a Bioanalyzer, concentration was measured with Qubit, and libraries were quantified with the Kapa Library Quantification kit before pooling. Paired-end 2 x 150 bp sequencing of the libraries was performed on an Illumina HiSeq 2500. To increase sequence diversity, roughly 25-31% phiX was spiked into each library pool. The published analysis was carried out like this. The quality-filtered reads were processed with the UMI-based MiGEC pipeline, whose error correction step removed more than 80% of the raw TCR sequences. IMGT germline references were used for alignment of VDJ genes, and clonotypes were defined by a unique CDR3 amino acid sequence together with V-J genes. VDJtools evaluated clonal expansion, Shannon diversity and CDR3 relatedness (CalcPairwiseDistances, ClusterSamples); CLCbio workbench built phylogenetic trees. Clones with at least 8 unique UMIs were defined as expanded, with this threshold being based on coefficient-of-variation modelling across technical triplicates. Clones were called with MiXCR by TCRdb after fastp trimmed the public reads at Q25, and only in-frame beta chains were retained. Each CDR3 protein gets just one entry, which takes the most common genes and DNA from the rows behind it. The V and J calls were determined by TCRdb, not by the authors. The sample data list 65,000 to 70,000 distinct CDR3 sequences, and more than 3.5% of these were observed just once. Clones ranked in the top ten supply about 2.4% of the sample.

Libraries from unsorted PBMCs were made from 2 million PBMCs kept in RNAlater at -80 degrees C until RNA extraction. Multiple sclerosis patients were enrolled in a US clinical protocol evaluating disease progression by magnetic resonance imaging. PBMCs were separated from peripheral blood using Ficoll-Hypaque density gradient centrifugation and then cryopreserved in liquid nitrogen. These data belong to a study of neurological immune-mediated disorders (dated by TCRdb to between 2018 and 2020). Regarding the research as a whole: Of the 35 or so multiple sclerosis patients, around 30 had relapsing-remitting MS and 3 had secondary progressive MS. The study compared peripheral blood TCR-beta repertoires of HTLV-I-associated myelopathy (HAM/TSP) patients, multiple sclerosis patients and healthy controls using UMI-based sequencing. The roughly 100 TCR-beta libraries included longitudinal samples, technical triplicates and paired sorted CD4+ and CD8+ T-cell subsets alongside PBMC samples. The cohort comprised about 71 subjects: roughly 15 HAM/TSP patients, some 34 multiple sclerosis patients and around 20 healthy controls.

Sequences SEHNR (CDR1) and FQNEAQ (CDR2) are obtained from the germline V gene (reference sequence). Trimming removed 3 bases from V and 15 bases from J; the gene matches leave 5 bases unexplained. The CDR3 runs 12 amino acids, cysteine and phenylalanine included. Left in the record is the CDR3 DNA by itself, 36 bases read in frame from the first base. The study at large found these results: No identical CDR3 amino acid sequences were found to be shared among expanded clones across subjects, suggesting that TCR-beta repertoires were private in all groups. The highest TCR clonal expansion was observed in HAM/TSP patients, whereas the lowest was observed in MS patients, even when compared with healthy controls. The MS cluster showed no association with clinical or MRI features, and the authors stated that larger cohorts are needed. In phylogenetic analysis, the repertoires of 18 of 34 MS patients grouped into a cluster of related CDR3 sequences, which suggests a possible signature at the repertoire level.

The sequence came from a man aged 50-59 years with multiple sclerosis. This sequence uses TRBV7-9 and TRBJ1-4; TRBD1 matches 9 bases in the middle. Sequenced input: PBMCs. The nucleotide sequence reads TGTGCCAGCAGCTTCGACAGGGGGAACTTGTTTTTT. Its protein product is CASSFDRGNLFF.